The T cell receptor beta chain described here comes from a study of OX40 agonist ivuxolimab in advanced cancers. Systemic immunosuppression or autoimmune disease history was grounds to exclude patients. CDR1 MNHEY and CDR2 SVGAGI come from the germline V gene. The CDR3 is 15 residues long. V dropped 2 bases and J dropped 5 bases, with 16 bases sitting between them. The assay was immunoSEQ multiplex PCR, and TCRdb's table has in-frame clones only and misses some. This table has approximately 74,000 clones, 80% to 95% appearing once. Regarding the study as a whole: The CD4+ and CD8+ T cells in the blood had expanded clonally by week 6 at 0.1 to 3.0 mg/kg. Among some nonresponders, normalized T-cell clonal expansion was also low.

Concerning this clone: Antigen unknown.

The rearrangement links TRBV6-5 to TRBJ2-7; TRBD1 is a possible D gene (5 bases). The origin of this receptor is an adult with an advanced solid tumor such as melanoma, head and neck, liver or kidney cancer. The sample was CD4+ or CD8+ T cells sorted from blood, taken in a trial of the OX40 agonist ivuxolimab. CDR3 nucleotides: TGTGCCAGCAGTTACGGGGCAGGAAGACCCAACGAGCAGTACTTC. This codes for CASSYGAGRPNEQYF.